These 15 T cell receptor beta chains share one sample of origin, sequenced in a study of blood T cell repertoires in COVID-19. TCRdb keeps only in-frame clones here, not all; method: immunoSEQ multiplex PCR. The repertoire holds about 210,000 clones, about 85% seen once, with 18% in the top ten. The sequenced sample was PBMCs or T cells enriched from blood (not recorded which). The receptors shown here come from a man aged 40-50 years who had recovered from COVID-19.

The sample holds one count of this clone. The chain has TRBV27 and TRBJ2-7; 7 positions match TRBD1. The CDR3 covers 14 residues. Germline values: CDR1 MNHEY, CDR2 SMNVEV (reference sequence). V lost 2 bases and J lost 4; bases outside the gene matches: 5. The CDR3 protein is CASSLKGTEYEQYF. Written as DNA, the CDR3 is TGTGCCAGCAGTTTAAAAGGGACAGAATACGAGCAGTACTTC.

The chain employs TRBV10-3 and TRBJ2-3, with D tentatively TRBD2 (6 bases). The CDR3 length is 15 residues. V gave up 6 bases and J gave up 6 bases, with 19 bases separating them. The V gene's germline CDR1 is ENHRY and CDR2 SYGVKD. In DNA form, the CDR3 reads TGTGCCATCAGCACCCGGGACGGCCGGGGGGATACGCAGTATTTT. Its translation: CAISTRDGRGDTQYF.

CDR3 DNA sequence: TGTGCCAGCAGCTTACAGGGGGCGGGCACCGGGGAGCTGTTTTTT. The encoded protein is CASSLQGAGTGELFF. The V gene is TRBV7-3, the J gene TRBJ2-2; 8 bases are shared with TRBD1. Germline assignment: CDR1 SGHTA and CDR2 FQGTGA. J lost 4 bases, V lost 2 bases, and 3 bases had no gene match. The CDR3 is made up of 15 amino acids.

This chain uses TRBV9 with TRBJ1-6, with unresolved D. The V gene's germline CDR1 is SGDLS and CDR2 YYNGEE. The V and J ends lost 2 bases and 6 bases respectively, with 12 bases between them. The length of the CDR3 is 15 residues. The CDR3 nucleotides read TGTGCCAGCAGCGTTGAGCCGGAGTTTAATTCACCCCTCCACTTT. Translated: CASSVEPEFNSPLHF.

The chain couples TRBV27 to TRBJ1-2, with D perhaps matching TRBD1 (6 bases). The CDR3 has 14 amino acids. Trimming removed 5 bases at V and 3 bases at J, with 13 bases between. CDR1 and CDR2 (germline): MNHEY, SMNVEV (reference sequence). The CDR3 loop reads CASSPIGQYYGYTF. The CDR3 nucleotides are TGTGCCAGCAGTCCAATCGGACAGTACTATGGCTACACCTTC.

This sequence joins TRBV5-4 and TRBJ1-2; tentatively, D is TRBD1 (5 bases). Germline CDR1 reads SGHNT; CDR2 reads YYREEE (reference sequence). The CDR3 spans 15 residues. The V end lost 2 bases, the J end lost 5 bases, and 16 bases lay between the germline ends. The CDR3 loop reads CASSFGAAGLYGYTF. The CDR3 nucleotides are TGTGCCAGCAGCTTTGGCGCGGCAGGGTTGTATGGCTACACCTTC.

The chain employs TRBV5-1 and TRBJ1-6, with 9 bases identical to TRBD1. CDR1 and CDR2 (germline): SGHRS, YFSETQ. The CDR3 length is 18 residues. V lost 0 bases and J lost 5; bases outside the gene matches: 9. The CDR3 bases are TGCGCCAGCAGCTTGGCCCCGACAGGGGGGATGAATAATTCACCCCTCCACTTT. It is translated as CASSLAPTGGMNNSPLHF.

The V and J genes are TRBV28 and TRBJ2-1, with TRBD2 matching 8 bases. Germline CDR1 reads MDHEN; CDR2 reads SYDVKM. This CDR3 is 17 amino acids long. J gave up 8 bases and V 5 bases, and 17 bases lay outside the gene matches. The CDR3 DNA reads as TGTGCCAGCAGTCCCTCTAGCGGGTCCACTTCCGGCGATGAGCAGTTCTTC. Translated: CASSPSSGSTSGDEQFF.

This chain uses TRBV4-1 with TRBJ1-5; TRBD1 matches at 8 bases. This CDR3 is 15 amino acids long. V was pared by 2 bases and J by 5 bases, with 5 bases of the junction left unmatched. Germline V gene data show CDR1 as MGHRA and CDR2 as YSYEKL. CDR3 sequence (DNA): TGCGCCAGCAGCCAAAAACAGGGGGGTTATCAGCCCCAGCATTTT. As protein: CASSQKQGGYQPQHF.

This clone has just one count. The CDR3 spells CATSLSTDTQYF. In DNA form, the CDR3 reads TGTGCCACCAGTCTTAGCACAGATACGCAGTATTTT. The rearrangement uses TRBV24-1 and TRBJ2-3, with D uncertain. Germline assignment: CDR1 KGHDR and CDR2 SFDVKD. V lost 6 bases and J 0 bases, leaving 3 bases between the germline ends. This CDR3 is built from 12 residues.

CDR3 amino acids: CASSLGADYGYTF. The CDR3 region has the DNA TGCGCCAGCAGCTTAGGAGCAGACTATGGCTACACCTTC. The chain employs TRBV5-1 and TRBJ1-2, with D uncertain. This CDR3 region has 13 residues. Trimming shortened V by 2 bases and J by 3 bases, and 8 bases separated the two germline ends. Germline V lookup: CDR1 SGHRS, CDR2 YFSETQ.

The chain links TRBV7-2 to TRBJ2-3; 7 positions agree with TRBD1. The germline V gene has CDR1 SGHTA and CDR2 FQGNSA. The trim removed 2 bases at V and 4 bases at J, leaving 6 bases unmatched. The CDR3 has 15 amino acids. In DNA, the CDR3 is TGTGCCAGCAGCTTAACGACAGGGATTTCAGATACGCAGTATTTT. This gives the protein CASSLTTGISDTQYF.

CDR3 sequence: CASSLAQQGFDTGELFF. In nucleotides, the CDR3 is TGTGCCAGCAGCTTAGCACAACAGGGGTTTGACACCGGGGAGCTGTTTTTT. The J gene is TRBJ2-2, the V gene TRBV11-1; 7 nucleotides align to TRBD1. The CDR3 runs to 17 residues. Germline values: CDR1 SGHAT, CDR2 FQDESV (reference sequence). With 0 bases clipped from V and 3 bases from J, the junction kept 7 bases outside the gene matches.

The chain combines TRBV4-3 with TRBJ2-1, with a weak D call TRBD1 (5 bases). V was shortened by 0 bases and J by 10 bases, with 25 bases between the two germline ends. This CDR3 is 18 amino acids long. Per the germline V gene, CDR1 is LGHNA and CDR2 is YSLEER. CDR3 amino acids: CASSQEPGLVPPQGEQFF. The CDR3 DNA sequence: TGCGCCAGCAGCCAAGAACCCGGGCTAGTTCCCCCCCAGGGCGAGCAGTTCTTC.

J is TRBJ2-5 and V is TRBV19; D may be TRBD2 (6 bases). CDR1 and CDR2 from the germline V gene are LNHDA and SQIVND (reference sequence). This CDR3 region has 14 residues. V dropped 5 bases and J dropped 5 bases, with 15 bases sitting between them. DNA for the CDR3: TGTGCCAGTAGTCTCCGGGAGACGCCGGAGACCCAGTACTTC. Amino acids: CASSLRETPETQYF.